One sample yielded the 18 T cell receptor beta chains listed below, sequenced in a study of cytomegalovirus exposure and HLA in healthy donors. Assay: immunoSEQ multiplex PCR; the TCRdb copy retains only in-frame clones and omits some. The data show tens of thousands of clones, more than 90% seen once. Material for sequencing was PBMCs. Source of these receptors: a young man in good health and CMV-seronegative.

The chain combines TRBV29-1 with TRBJ2-7; 10 bases are a match to TRBD2. The germline V gene has CDR1 SQVTM and CDR2 ANQGSEA. The CDR3 contains 14 residues. The V and J ends lost 3 bases and 1 base, in that order; junction bases with no gene match: 3. CDR3 sequence reads: CSVDLAGESYEQYF. DNA for the CDR3: TGCAGCGTTGACCTAGCGGGAGAGTCCTACGAGCAGTACTTC.

This sequence joins TRBV19 and TRBJ1-2; the match to TRBD1 covers 7 bases. Germline CDR1 and CDR2: LNHDA and SQIVND (reference sequence). V lost 5 bases, J lost 8 bases, and 11 bases stayed unmatched. CDR3 length: 14 residues. Here the CDR3 reads CASSPDRQLKGYTF. The CDR3 bases are TGTGCCAGTAGTCCGGACAGGCAATTAAAAGGCTACACCTTC.

This chain connects TRBV2 to TRBJ2-2; 9 bases match TRBD1. The CDR3 has 15 amino acids. CDR1 is SNHLY, CDR2 FYNNEI, per germline. The ends lost 6 bases at V and 4 bases at J; junction bases unmatched: 6. CDR3 region: CASSRTGDPTGELFF. CDR3 DNA: TGTGCCAGCAGCAGGACAGGGGATCCCACCGGGGAGCTGTTTTTT.

The chain uses TRBV27 and TRBJ2-3; D perhaps matches TRBD2 (5 bases). Germline V gene data show CDR1 as MNHEY and CDR2 as SMNVEV (reference sequence). Trimming pared 2 bases from V and 0 bases from J, leaving 6 bases between. The CDR3 totals 14 residues. CDR3 DNA sequence: TGTGCCAGCAGTTTACAGCGGAGCACAGATACGCAGTATTTT. Protein: CASSLQRSTDTQYF.

Only a few counts were recorded for this clone. V and J are TRBV18 and TRBJ2-7; 7 positions agree with TRBD1. In germline, CDR1 is KGHSH, CDR2 LQKENI. The J segment lost 7 bases and the V segment lost 3 bases, leaving 12 bases of the junction unmatched. The CDR3 totals 15 residues. CDR3 coding DNA: TGTGCCAGCTCACCGGGGCCTGGGACAGATCGTGAGCAGTACTTC. It yields the protein CASSPGPGTDREQYF.

This chain uses TRBV4-1 with TRBJ2-3; D unclear. Trimming shortened V by 4 bases and J by 6 bases, and 11 bases separated the two germline ends. The CDR3 runs 13 residues. The germline CDR1 and CDR2 sequences are MGHRA and YSYEKL. CDR3 DNA: TGCGCCAGCAGCCGTTCAACTCCCGATACGCAGTATTTT. This sequence encodes CASSRSTPDTQYF.

The genes are TRBV28 and TRBJ1-2, with TRBD1 identical over 7 bases. The V and J ends lost 2 bases and 4 bases, in that order; junction bases with no gene match: 4. The CDR3 runs 14 residues. Germline assignment: CDR1 MDHEN and CDR2 SYDVKM. The CDR3 nucleotides are TGTGCCAGCAGTTTACCAGGGGGAGGCTATGGCTACACCTTC. Amino acids: CASSLPGGGYGYTF.

The J gene is TRBJ2-1, the V gene TRBV30; 11 bases are shared with TRBD2. This CDR3 comprises 18 residues. The germline gives CDR1 GTSNPN, CDR2 SVGIG (reference sequence). V lost 0 bases, J lost 2 bases, and 9 bases stayed unmatched. In nucleotides, the CDR3 is TGTGCCTGGAGTGTACCTAGCGGGAGGCCCAAAGCCTACAATGAGCAGTTCTTC. Its translation is CAWSVPSGRPKAYNEQFF.

This clone occurred a few times. The chain couples TRBV21-1 to TRBJ2-2; the table's D call of TRBD1 was not tested on the DNA. TRBV21-1 is noted as a pseudogene. CDR3 length: 16 residues. CDR3 in DNA: TGTGCCAGCCGGGGCAGGGGGCGATCGAATAGGAAGGAGCTGTTTTTT. Its translation is CASRGRGRSNRKELFF.

This clone was recorded once. The chain is built from TRBV19 and TRBJ2-7; TRBD2 matches at 14 bases. The CDR3 spans 15 residues. Germline V gene data show CDR1 as LNHDA and CDR2 as SQIVND (reference sequence). The ends lost 5 bases at V and 3 bases at J; junction bases unmatched: 3. CDR3 amino acids: CASSPGTSGSYEQYF. The CDR3 nucleotides are TGTGCCAGTAGTCCCGGGACTAGCGGGAGCTACGAGCAGTACTTC. The full variable domain, its missing parts supplied by reference TRBV19 and TRBJ2-7, is DGGITQSPKYLFRKEGQNVTLSCEQNLNHDAMYWYRQDPGQGLRLIYYSQIVNDFQKGDIAEGYSVSREKKESFPLTVTSAQKNPTAFYLCASSPGTSGSYEQYFGPGTRLTVT.

The gene calls are TRBV7-6 and TRBJ2-3; 8 bases match TRBD2. The CDR3 contains 17 residues. After removal of 3 bases from V and 1 base from J, the junction contained 9 bases not matched to a gene. Per the germline V gene, CDR1 is SGHVS and CDR2 is FNYEAQ. The CDR3 spells CASSFSGSGVGTDTQYF. The CDR3 DNA follows: TGTGCCAGCAGCTTCAGCGGGAGTGGTGTGGGCACAGATACGCAGTATTTT.

V is TRBV6-1 and J is TRBJ1-4, with a possible D match to TRBD1 (6 bases). Germline V gene sequence: CDR1 MNHNS, CDR2 SASEGT. The CDR3 runs to 15 residues. Trimming pared 4 bases from V and 5 bases from J, leaving 14 bases between. This CDR3 reads CASSGGQTGNEKLFF. In DNA form, the CDR3 reads TGTGCCAGCAGTGGAGGACAGACGGGGAATGAAAAACTGTTTTTT.

The V call is TRBV7-3, the J call TRBJ2-1; D is unclear. CDR1 SGHTA and CDR2 FQGTGA come from the germline V gene. The V end lost 4 bases, the J end lost 2 bases, and 12 bases lay between the germline ends. The CDR3 sequence is 15 residues long. The CDR3 coding sequence is TGTGCCAGCAGCTCCCAGTGGTCCCCCTACAATGAGCAGTTCTTC. Its translation: CASSSQWSPYNEQFF.

The rearrangement joins TRBV29-1 to TRBJ2-1; tentatively, D is TRBD1 (6 bases). CDR1 is SQVTM, CDR2 ANQGSEA, per germline. The CDR3 is 14 amino acids. Trimming took off 7 bases at V and 6 bases at J, with 19 bases between the two ends. The CDR3 coding sequence is TGCAGCGCCGAGGGGACAAGGGAGCCCAATGAGCAGTTCTTC. Translation: CSAEGTREPNEQFF.

The J gene is TRBJ1-4, the V gene TRBV5-8; no clear D gene. The CDR3 covers 16 residues. CDR1 SGHTS and CDR2 YDEGEE come from the germline V gene. V was trimmed by 1 base and J by 2 bases, leaving 12 bases between them. Written as DNA, the CDR3 is TGTGCCAGCAGCTTGCCAGCCAGCGTTACTAATGAAAAACTGTTTTTT. It is translated as CASSLPASVTNEKLFF.

V usage is TRBV4-1 and J usage is TRBJ1-1, with TRBD1 as a possible D gene (5 bases). The CDR3 is 15 amino acids. Germline V gene sequence: CDR1 MGHRA, CDR2 YSYEKL. The germline V and J ends were trimmed by 2 bases and 0 bases, with 10 bases remaining between them. DNA of the CDR3: TGCGCCAGCAGCCAATCGACAGCGATGAACACTGAAGCTTTCTTT. Translated: CASSQSTAMNTEAFF.

The gene calls are TRBV29-1 and TRBJ2-1, with 7 bases identical to TRBD2. V lost 7 bases to trimming and J lost 9 bases; unmatched junction nucleotides: 6. Germline V gives CDR1 SQVTM, CDR2 ANQGSEA. The CDR3 has 11 amino acids. The CDR3 sequence is CSAKRDAEQFF. Here the CDR3 DNA reads TGCAGCGCGAAGCGGGACGCTGAGCAGTTCTTC.

The V call is TRBV19, the J call TRBJ2-6; D not certain. CDR1 and CDR2 (germline): LNHDA, SQIVND (reference sequence). The CDR3 extends over 13 amino acids. V was shortened by 6 bases and J by 1 base, with 4 bases between the two germline ends. In nucleotides, the CDR3 is TGTGCCAGTAGCAGATCTGGGGCCAACGTCCTGACTTTC. Protein sequence: CASSRSGANVLTF.